A single T cell receptor beta chain is shown here with its context. This receptor's antigen is unknown. Per-nucleotide qualities are absent, and no much larger clonotype sits a single base away. This sample's time point label indicates: newly diagnosed GD, antithyroid drugs for less than 3 months. For both TCR sequencing and RNA sequencing, RNA was extracted from PBMCs using TRIzol. The diagnosis of Graves' disease followed American Thyroid Association guidelines. Recruitment of patients was carried out at an endocrinology department in Xi'an, China. Each patient gave approximately 9 milliliters of peripheral blood, collected in an EDTA anticoagulant tube. Ficoll Paque Plus density gradient separation was used to isolate PBMCs, and no further T cell sorting was performed. RNA quality was checked with an Agilent 2100 Bioanalyzer and agarose gel, and concentration with a NanoDrop 2000. The data were obtained in a study of regulatory T cells in long-lasting Graves disease (dated by TCRdb to 2020 to 2023). Regarding the complete study: Newly diagnosed Graves' disease patients had taken antithyroid drugs for less than 3 months. Patients with persistent Graves' disease were compared with patients with newly diagnosed Graves' disease using TCR sequencing and RNA sequencing of peripheral blood. The study took place in China and was registered as a clinical trial. A total of some 35 samples underwent TCR sequencing: around 13 from persistent and around 20 from newly diagnosed Graves' disease patients. Findings and caveats that apply to the study as a whole: More public clonotypes were shared among persistent patients (roughly 2,700) than among newly diagnosed patients (roughly 1,000). Only the TCR beta chain was sequenced and analyzed. Peripheral blood alone was examined, since thyroid tissue, which constituted the primary lesion, could not be accessed. Persistent disease showed preferential use of TRBV28, TRBJ1-2 and TRBJ2-5, whereas newly diagnosed disease favored TRBV20-1 and TRBJ2-1. The authors acknowledged the small sample size as a limitation that may reduce accuracy. Persistent Graves' disease patients showed lower TCR Shannon entropy and fewer highly expanded clones than newly diagnosed patients, suggesting clonal expansion.

Libraries were made using multiplex PCR. The sequencer listed for this sample is Illumina HiSeq 4000. TCR beta libraries were built with iRepertoire HTBI primers and Arm-PCR amplification of CDR3 regions. Gel purification was performed on PCR products prior to sequencing. The paper's data handling went like this. Gene usage analysis of CDR3 amino acid clonotypes used the 62 TRBV and more than 13 TRBJ segments found across samples. COPE and FqMerger were used to merge filtered high-quality paired reads into contigs. BLAST was used to align contigs to the IMGT TRBV, TRBD and TRBJ reference genes, and CDR3 was defined following IMGT. Any clonotype with a frequency above 0.1% was classified as a highly expanded clone. Repertoire diversity was measured by Shannon entropy, and V-J evenness by the Gini coefficient. Public clonotypes were defined as clonotypes shared by more than one individual. TCRdb cleaned the public reads at Q25 with fastp, built clones with MiXCR and kept in-frame beta chains. Under each unique CDR3 protein, matching rows form one entry showing the most common genes and DNA. The V and J calls shown here were made by TCRdb, not taken from the authors' results. The sample yields 600,000 to 650,000 distinct CDR3 sequences; under 20% were counted once. The ten largest clones add up to 18% of the sample.

Trimming costs V 5 bases and J 4 bases, and their ends lie 14 bases apart. The germline V gene encodes CDR1 LGHDT and CDR2 YNNKEL (reference sequence). The CDR3 sequence holds 14 residues, the cysteine and phenylalanine included. Only the CDR3 region is kept as DNA, spanning 42 bases read in frame from base 1. The sample also formed part of further work on T cells in Graves' hyperthyroidism and ophthalmopathy. The second study, in turn, reports: A patient counted as having stable Graves' hyperthyroidism if no progression to ophthalmopathy occurred over 18 months of follow-up. Hyperthyroidism patients were newly diagnosed, had a disease duration of under 2 months, and were aged 18 to 65 years. The study excluded patients with uncontrolled infections, other autoimmune diseases, pregnancy or lactation. Diagnoses were established on the basis of clinical symptoms, serum thyroxine and TRAb, thyroid ultrasound, and orbital computed tomography. The first round of RT-PCR for the TCR CDR3 was performed with the HTBI primer set and the Qiagen OneStep RT-PCR kit. Most expanded thyroid clonotypes (frequency above 0.001) were also detected in blood, suggesting blood repertoires may reflect thyroid immune responses. Ophthalmopathy was separated from stable hyperthyroidism by a 13 V-J signature model, with around 90% sensitivity and about 81% specificity obtained in cross-validation and 80%/75% obtained in testing. In validation, the model predicted progression to ophthalmopathy a median of about 6.5 months before onset, with 70% to 71% sensitivity and just under 75% specificity. To identify TCR V-J signatures that set the groups apart, the researchers used a discovery cohort of about a hundred patients, made up of some 41 with Graves' ophthalmopathy and 55 to 65 with stable Graves' hyperthyroidism. Prospective prediction of ophthalmopathy was tested in an independent validation cohort consisting of roughly 20 hyperthyroidism patients and around 17 patients who later progressed to ophthalmopathy. The 75 to 100 discovery patients were divided at random into training and test sets in a 7:3 ratio. The study also compared thyroid tissue and blood T-cell repertoires from more than 5 Graves' hyperthyroidism patients. After sampling, hyperthyroidism patients received methimazole starting at 30 mg daily, and ophthalmopathy patients received high-dose intravenous methylprednisolone. The libraries were constructed in a second round of multiplex PCR and then size-selected and purified. Libraries were sequenced paired-end with 100 bp reads on an Illumina HiSeq2000. Raw data were processed with SOAPnuke, discarding reads with adapters, uncalled bases, mean Phred below 15, or no exact constant-primer or identifier match. High-quality paired reads were merged using COPE v1.2.5, and each unique nucleotide sequence was defined as a clonotype. MiTCR v1.1 was used to align the clonotypes against IMGT TRBV, TRBD and TRBJ reference segments. Analysis was restricted to V-J combinations with a frequency above 0.0001, which covered about 99% of repertoires. A TCS score was defined as the ratio of F50 (clonal expansion) to E x V (chaos), with BLOSUM62-based TCRdist applied between CDR3 peptides within each V-J. Welch's t-statistics and random forest reduced fewer than 600 V-J features to fewer than 15, which were used in a naive Bayes classifier (R e1071). No statistical method was used to fix the sample size in advance, and group allocation was not hidden from the investigators. The paper reports TCR Vbeta CDR3 sequencing of approximately 140 peripheral blood samples: under 45 ophthalmopathy, 75 to 80 hyperthyroidism and around 17 progressor patients.

The chain uses TRBV3-1 and TRBJ1-2, with no D gene named confidently. The material was peripheral blood mononuclear cells (PBMCs), obtained at new diagnosis, from a patient treated with antithyroid drugs. The TCR comes from a woman in her twenties or thirties with Graves disease. Donor details come from another sample of the same person, matched by shared clones. The CDR3 here reads CASSAGSGGYGYTF. The DNA reads as follows: TGTGCCAGCAGCGCGGGGTCGGGCGGCTATGGCTACACCTTC.